This T cell receptor beta chain was captured by sequencing in a study of cytomegalovirus exposure and HLA in healthy donors. Study outcomes and limitations: Prior analysis indicated that the majority of TCR beta V segments exhibited productivity approximately 87% or approximately 30% of the time. In vitro experiments confirmed that a few CMV-associated chains were specific for CMV antigens.

This PCR relied on a set of 60 Vbeta primers and 13 Jbeta primers. Here immunoSEQ multiplex PCR was the method, and the copy in TCRdb shows in-frame clones only, minus some. Among approximately 100,000 clones listed, 75% to 85% were seen once. Notes on this clone: Its antigen is currently unknown.

V was pared by 2 bases and J by 0 bases, with 3 bases of the junction left unmatched. The CDR3 runs 15 residues. Germline loops: CDR1 SGHRS, CDR2 YFSETQ. Sequencing used PBMCs. The genes are TRBV5-1 and TRBJ2-7; 9 bases are shared with TRBD1. The receptor comes from a woman aged 45 to 65 in good health and CMV-seropositive. CDR3 residues: CASSLGTGISYEQYF. The CDR3 DNA is TGCGCCAGCAGCTTAGGGACAGGGATCTCCTACGAGCAGTACTTC.